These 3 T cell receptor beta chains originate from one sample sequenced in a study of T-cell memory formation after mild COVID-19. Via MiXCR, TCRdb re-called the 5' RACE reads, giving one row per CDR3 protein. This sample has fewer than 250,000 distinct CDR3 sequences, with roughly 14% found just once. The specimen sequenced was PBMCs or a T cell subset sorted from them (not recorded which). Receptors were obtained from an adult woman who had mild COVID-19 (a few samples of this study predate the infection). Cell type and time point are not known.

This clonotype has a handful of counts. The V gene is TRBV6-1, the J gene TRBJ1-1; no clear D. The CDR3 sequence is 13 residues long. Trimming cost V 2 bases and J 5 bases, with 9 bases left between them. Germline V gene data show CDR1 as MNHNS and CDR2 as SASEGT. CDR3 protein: CASSESGWTEAFF. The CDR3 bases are TGTGCCAGCAGTGAAAGTGGCTGGACTGAAGCTTTCTTT.

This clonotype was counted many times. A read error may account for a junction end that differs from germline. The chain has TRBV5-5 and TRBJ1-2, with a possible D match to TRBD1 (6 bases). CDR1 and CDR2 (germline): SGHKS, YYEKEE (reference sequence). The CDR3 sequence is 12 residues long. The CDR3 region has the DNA TGTGCCAGCAGCCATCTACAGGGCCCGCTCGCCTTC. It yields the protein CASSHLQGPLAF.

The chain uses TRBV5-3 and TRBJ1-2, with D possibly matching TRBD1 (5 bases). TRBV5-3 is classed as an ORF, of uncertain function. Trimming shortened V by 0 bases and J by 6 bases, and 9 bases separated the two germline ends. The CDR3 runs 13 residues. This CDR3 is CARSLDGADGYTF. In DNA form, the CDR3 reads TGTGCCAGAAGCTTGGATGGGGCAGATGGCTACACCTTC.